The rows below give T cell receptor beta chains drawn from one sample of a study of CD8 T cells in ankylosing spondylitis. TCRdb ran MiXCR on the 5' RACE reads and lists one entry per CDR3 protein. The table lists fewer than 250,000 distinct CDR3 sequences, around a quarter of them singletons. The specimen sequenced was blood, either unsorted or a sorted T cell fraction (not recorded which). The receptors come from a male donor with ankylosing spondylitis or in good health (not recorded which). Both conserved end residues are part of each CDR3. A D gene is named only where the DNA matches it firmly. Clone size is shown for a subset of rows, as once, few, many or a class of expanded clone.

size: -; V: TRBV7-9; J: TRBJ1-6; D: -; length: 13; DNA: TGTGCCAGCAGCTTAGACAGGGACTCACCCCTCCACTTT; CDR3: CASSLDRDSPLHF
size: -; V: TRBV6-5; J: TRBJ2-7; D: TRBD2; length: 14; DNA: TGTGCCAGCAGTTACGGCCGGGGGGTCTACGAGCAGTACTTC; CDR3: CASSYGRGVYEQYF
size: many; V: TRBV27; J: TRBJ2-7; D: TRBD2; length: 15; DNA: TGTGCCAGCAGTTTAAGGACTAGCGGGAGGGGGGAGCAGTACTTC; CDR3: CASSLRTSGRGEQYF
size: many; V: TRBV4-3; J: TRBJ2-2; D: TRBD1; length: 15; DNA: TGCGCCAGCAGCGACGACAGGGGAAACACCGGGGAGCTGTTTTTT; CDR3: CASSDDRGNTGELFF
size: -; V: TRBV20-1; J: TRBJ2-7; D: TRBD2; length: 13; DNA: TGCAGTGCTGGTTACGGGGGGGTAAACGAGCAGTACTTC; CDR3: CSAGYGGVNEQYF
size: few; V: TRBV29-1; J: TRBJ2-7; D: -; length: 13; DNA: TGCAGCGCACAGGAGCGGGGCAGGGGCGAGCAGTACTTC; CDR3: CSAQERGRGEQYF
size: many; V: TRBV5-1; J: TRBJ2-1; D: -; length: 15; DNA: TGCGCCAGCAGCTTTGCAGAAGGCACCTACAATGAGCAGTTCTTC; CDR3: CASSFAEGTYNEQFF
size: many; V: TRBV6-5; J: TRBJ2-2; D: TRBD2; length: 16; DNA: TGTGCCAGCAGTTACTCTTGGCGGGAGAGGACCGGGGAGCTGTTTTTT; CDR3: CASSYSWRERTGELFF
size: -; V: TRBV4-3; J: TRBJ2-5; D: -; length: 13; DNA: TGCGCCAGCAGCCGAGGGATCAAAGAGACCCAGTACTTC; CDR3: CASSRGIKETQYF
size: -; V: TRBV25-1; J: TRBJ2-7; D: -; length: 13; DNA: TGTGCCAGCAGTGTCCTGACGGCCTACGAGCAGTACTTC; CDR3: CASSVLTAYEQYF
size: many; V: TRBV6-1; J: TRBJ2-1; D: TRBD2; length: 13; DNA: TGTGCCAGCAGGTGGGACTACCCCAATGAGCAGTTCTTC; CDR3: CASRWDYPNEQFF
size: many; V: TRBV4-3; J: TRBJ2-5; D: TRBD2; length: 17; DNA: TGCGCCAGCAGCCAAGGAAGAATAGCGGGAGAGGGAGAGACCCAGTACTTC; CDR3: CASSQGRIAGEGETQYF
size: -; V: TRBV29-1; J: TRBJ2-7; D: -; length: 13; DNA: TGCAGCGTTGAAGGTGGGCAGTTAGGCGAGCAGTACTTC; CDR3: CSVEGGQLGEQYF
size: many; V: TRBV7-8; J: TRBJ2-1; D: TRBD2; length: 18; DNA: TGTGCCAGCAGGTCGGACAGGAAGACTAGCGGGAGTATCAATGAGCAGTTCTTC; CDR3: CASRSDRKTSGSINEQFF
size: -; V: TRBV10-3; J: TRBJ2-3; D: TRBD2; length: 16; DNA: TGTGCCATCAGTCACCGGACTAGCGGGAGGGGGGATACGCAGTATTTT; CDR3: CAISHRTSGRGDTQYF
size: -; V: TRBV5-1; J: TRBJ2-3; D: -; length: 12; DNA: TGCGCCAGCGGTCCAGGTACAGATACGCAGTATTTT; CDR3: CASGPGTDTQYF
size: -; V: TRBV10-3; J: TRBJ2-1; D: TRBD2; length: 19; DNA: TGTGCCATCAGTAGAGCGGGACTAGCGGGATCATCCTCCTACAATGAGCAGTTCTTC; CDR3: CAISRAGLAGSSSYNEQFF
size: many; V: TRBV9; J: TRBJ2-6; D: -; length: 18; DNA: TGTGCCAGCAGCCCCCATGGGCCATCTTTGGCTGGGGCCAACGTCCTGACTTTC; CDR3: CASSPHGPSLAGANVLTF
size: few; V: TRBV20-1; J: TRBJ1-5; D: TRBD1; length: 14; DNA: TGCAGTGCTAGGACAGGGGGCGCGATTCAGCCCCAGCATTTT; CDR3: CSARTGGAIQPQHF
size: many; V: TRBV5-1; J: TRBJ2-5; D: TRBD2; length: 14; DNA: TGCGCCAGCAGCTTCGCTAGCGGAGAAGAGACCCAGTACTTC; CDR3: CASSFASGEETQYF
size: many; V: TRBV5-1; J: TRBJ2-5; D: -; length: 13; DNA: TGCGCCAGCAGTCGGATAGACAAAGAGACCCAGTACTTC; CDR3: CASSRIDKETQYF
size: many; V: TRBV4-1; J: TRBJ2-2; D: -; length: 16; DNA: TGCGCCAGCAGCCAAGATAGGGTTGCGAACACCGGGGAGCTGTTTTTT; CDR3: CASSQDRVANTGELFF
size: few; V: TRBV15; J: TRBJ2-1; D: TRBD2; length: 16; DNA: TGTGCCACCAGCAGAGTCACGGGAGGTGGGTACAATGAGCAGTTCTTC; CDR3: CATSRVTGGGYNEQFF
size: many; V: TRBV29-1; J: TRBJ2-1; D: -; length: 15; DNA: TGCAGCGTTGGTAGGGGGAGTCGGCTTTACAATGAGCAGTTCTTC; CDR3: CSVGRGSRLYNEQFF
size: -; V: TRBV10-3; J: TRBJ2-7; D: -; length: 12; DNA: TGTGCCATCAGTGAGGGGAGGTACGAGCAGTACTTC; CDR3: CAISEGRYEQYF
size: -; V: TRBV5-1; J: TRBJ1-2; D: TRBD1; length: 15; DNA: TGCGCCAGCAGCTCCAGACAGGGCAGTTATTTCGGCTACACCTTC; CDR3: CASSSRQGSYFGYTF
size: many; V: TRBV5-6; J: TRBJ2-1; D: -; length: 13; DNA: TGTGCCAGCAGCCTGGCCGGGGACAATGAGCAGTTCTTC; CDR3: CASSLAGDNEQFF
size: many; V: TRBV7-9; J: TRBJ2-3; D: -; length: 12; DNA: TGTGCCAGCAGCTTTCTGGAGAATACGCAGTATTTT; CDR3: CASSFLENTQYF
size: many; V: TRBV4-3; J: TRBJ2-1; D: TRBD2; length: 16; DNA: TGCGCCAGCAGCCAAGATCGCAGCGGGAGGCCCAATGAGCAGTTCTTC; CDR3: CASSQDRSGRPNEQFF
size: -; V: TRBV15; J: TRBJ2-5; D: -; length: 15; DNA: TGTGCCACCAGCAGAGGATATGTGAACCAAGAGACCCAGTACTTC; CDR3: CATSRGYVNQETQYF
size: many; V: TRBV10-3; J: TRBJ2-7; D: TRBD2; length: 16; DNA: TGTGCCATCAGTGAGTCGAGGGTAGCGGGAGAGCACGAGCAGTACTTC; CDR3: CAISESRVAGEHEQYF
size: many; V: TRBV12-3/TRBV12-4; J: TRBJ1-2; D: -; length: 14; DNA: TGTGCCAGCAGTTCCGCAGGAAGTTATCGGGGCTACACCTTC; CDR3: CASSSAGSYRGYTF
size: -; V: TRBV29-1; J: TRBJ2-1; D: TRBD2; length: 17; DNA: TGCAGCGTCCGACATACTAGCGGGAGGGCCGGCTACAATGAGCAGTTCTTC; CDR3: CSVRHTSGRAGYNEQFF
size: -; V: TRBV5-6; J: TRBJ2-7; D: -; length: 14; DNA: TGTGCCAGCAGCTTCGCCGGGACACCCTTCTATCAGTACTTC; CDR3: CASSFAGTPFYQYF
size: -; V: TRBV29-1; J: TRBJ1-2; D: -; length: 12; DNA: TGCAGCGTTGTGGGAGTTTGGTATGGCTACACCTTC; CDR3: CSVVGVWYGYTF
size: -; V: TRBV20-1; J: TRBJ1-3; D: TRBD1; length: 14; DNA: TGCAGTGCACCTCAGGGGGCTTCTAGGAACACCATATATTTT; CDR3: CSAPQGASRNTIYF
size: -; V: TRBV6-1; J: TRBJ2-7; D: -; length: 14; DNA: TGTGCCAGCACATGGGGGGCTACCTCCTACGAGCAGTACTTC; CDR3: CASTWGATSYEQYF
size: -; V: TRBV29-1; J: TRBJ2-7; D: TRBD1; length: 13; DNA: TGCAGCGTGACGGGACAGCTCTCCTACGAGCAGTACTTC; CDR3: CSVTGQLSYEQYF
size: many; V: TRBV20-1; J: TRBJ2-6; D: -; length: 14; DNA: TGCAGTGCCGGCAGGCTCTCTGGGGCCAACGTCCTGACTTTC; CDR3: CSAGRLSGANVLTF
size: many; V: TRBV2; J: TRBJ2-7; D: TRBD1; length: 16; DNA: TGTGCCAGCAGTGGACAGGGGGCTAGGAGCTCCTACGAGCAGTACTTC; CDR3: CASSGQGARSSYEQYF
size: few; V: TRBV14; J: TRBJ2-3; D: TRBD2; length: 16; DNA: TGTGCCAGCAGCCAGCCTCTCGGACTAGGGACAGATACGCAGTATTTT; CDR3: CASSQPLGLGTDTQYF
size: few; V: TRBV5-5; J: TRBJ1-2; D: -; length: 15; DNA: TGTGCCAGCAGCTTGGACGGGTCAGTAAGCTATGGCTACACCTTC; CDR3: CASSLDGSVSYGYTF
size: many; V: TRBV20-1; J: TRBJ2-2; D: -; length: 12; DNA: TGCAGTGCTAGTGGGGGCGCCGGGGAGCTGTTTTTT; CDR3: CSASGGAGELFF
size: many; V: TRBV5-6; J: TRBJ2-1; D: -; length: 16; DNA: TGTGCCAGCAGCTTCCGTGGAAAAACCTCCTACAATGAGCAGTTCTTC; CDR3: CASSFRGKTSYNEQFF
size: many; V: TRBV20-1; J: TRBJ2-1; D: -; length: 13; DNA: TGCAGTGCTGGGACCCCCCTCGGCAATGAGCAGTTCTTC; CDR3: CSAGTPLGNEQFF
size: -; V: TRBV5-1; J: TRBJ1-2; D: TRBD1; length: 15; DNA: TGCGCCAGCAGTACGACCGGGACAGGGAGGGACGGCTACACCTTC; CDR3: CASSTTGTGRDGYTF
size: -; V: TRBV7-3; J: TRBJ2-7; D: -; length: 11; DNA: TGTGCCAGCGGTGGAACCTACGAGCAGTACTTC; CDR3: CASGGTYEQYF